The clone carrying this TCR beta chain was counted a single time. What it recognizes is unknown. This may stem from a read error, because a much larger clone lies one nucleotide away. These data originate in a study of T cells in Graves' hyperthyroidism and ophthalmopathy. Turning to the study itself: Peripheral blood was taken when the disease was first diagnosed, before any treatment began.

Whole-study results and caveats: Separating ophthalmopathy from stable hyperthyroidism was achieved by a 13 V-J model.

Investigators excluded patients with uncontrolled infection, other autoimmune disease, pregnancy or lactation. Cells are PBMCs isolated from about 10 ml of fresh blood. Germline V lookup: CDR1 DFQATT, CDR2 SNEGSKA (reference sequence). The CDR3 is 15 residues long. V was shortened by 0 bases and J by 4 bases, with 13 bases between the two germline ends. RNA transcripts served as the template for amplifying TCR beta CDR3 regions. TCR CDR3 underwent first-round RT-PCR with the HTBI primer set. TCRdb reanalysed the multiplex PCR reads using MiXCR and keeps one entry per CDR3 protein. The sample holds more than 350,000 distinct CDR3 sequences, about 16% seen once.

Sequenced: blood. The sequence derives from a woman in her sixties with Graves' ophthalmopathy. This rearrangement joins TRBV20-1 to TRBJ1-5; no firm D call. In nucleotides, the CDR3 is TGCAGTGCTAGAGAAGGACGGGGTTTTAATCAGCCCCAGCATTTT. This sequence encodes CSAREGRGFNQPQHF.